The source of this TCR beta chain is a study of CD8+ T cells in alopecia areata. Treatment of the sample: oral pan-JAK inhibitor, 5-10 mg twice daily. Sequencing templates came from extracted RNA that was reverse transcribed into cDNA. The table came from immunoSEQ multiplex PCR; TCRdb's copy has only in-frame clones and leaves some out. Of 110,000 or so clones in the sample, roughly 56% were seen once. This CDR3 spans 16 amino acids. Germline lookup yields CDR1 SGHRS and CDR2 YFSETQ. V was pared by 0 bases and J by 9 bases, with 9 bases of the junction left unmatched. The receptor was derived from a human donor with alopecia areata. The rearrangement uses TRBV5-1 and TRBJ2-1, with 10 bases lining up with TRBD2. Sample: CD4+ T cells sorted from blood, taken at week 24, from a patient treated with tofacitinib. The CDR3 sequence: CASSLDASGGAGEQFF. For the CDR3, the DNA is TGCGCCAGCAGCTTGGATGCCAGCGGGGGGGCCGGTGAGCAGTTCTTC.